A single sample gave rise to the 17 T cell receptor beta chains below, sequenced in a study of regulatory T cells in long-lasting Graves disease. Combining iRepertoire HTBI primers with Arm-PCR of CDR3 regions, the authors built TCR beta libraries. TCRdb re-called the multiplex PCR reads with MiXCR, one entry per CDR3 protein. The data contain about half a million distinct CDR3 sequences, around 12% of them singletons. This sample's time point: newly diagnosed GD, antithyroid drugs for less than 3 months. Preparation of the TCR library used RNA extracted from PBMCs. These data also featured in a second study, about T cells in Graves' hyperthyroidism and ophthalmopathy.

The sequencing used peripheral blood mononuclear cells (PBMCs), collected at new diagnosis, from a patient treated with antithyroid drugs. The receptors come from a woman aged 25-40 years with Graves disease.

Of note for this clonotype: A read error is possible here, since a much larger clone lies one base away. The rearrangement uses TRBV24-1 and TRBJ2-2; 11 bases map to TRBD2. The CDR3 is 16 amino acids. In germline, CDR1 is KGHDR, CDR2 SFDVKD. This CDR3 is CATSDSTSGRIGELSF. The CDR3 bases are TGTGCCACCAGTGACTCCACTAGCGGGAGAATCGGGGAGCTGTCTTTT.

This clonotype showed up many times. V usage is TRBV3-1 and J usage is TRBJ1-1; no reliable D call. V lost 4 bases to trimming and J lost 0 bases, with 12 bases between them. This CDR3 region has 15 residues. Looked up from germline, CDR1 is LGHDT and CDR2 is YNNKEL (reference sequence). CDR3 region: CASSPGRAMNTEAFF. CDR3 sequence (DNA): TGTGCCAGCAGCCCCGGAAGAGCTATGAACACTGAAGCTTTCTTT.

Notes on this clonotype: This may stem from a read error, because a much larger clone lies one nucleotide away. V and J are TRBV7-9 and TRBJ2-7; D is possibly TRBD1 (6 bases). The germline CDR1 and CDR2 sequences are SEHNR and FQNEAQ (reference sequence). This CDR3 is built from 14 residues. This CDR3 reads CDSSPKTGSYEQYF. The CDR3 nucleotides read TGTGACAGCAGCCCCAAAACAGGGTCCTACGAGCAGTACTTC.

This clonotype was detected many times. This chain joins TRBV27 and TRBJ2-1; possible D gene TRBD2, 6 bases. CDR3 length: 20 amino acids. The germline gives CDR1 MNHEY, CDR2 SMNVEV (reference sequence). V was pared by 5 bases and J by 0 bases, with 26 bases between. CDR3 nucleotide sequence: TGTGCCAGCAGTCCCCTACTTCTGCGGGGAGAGGGAGCCTCCTACAATGAGCAGTTCTTC. This encodes CASSPLLLRGEGASYNEQFF.

This clonotype was counted many times. The chain recombines TRBV11-1 with TRBJ1-1; D is undetermined. The CDR3 is 12 residues long. Trimming stripped 6 bases from V and 2 bases from J, with 7 bases between. CDR1 and CDR2 from the germline V gene are SGHAT and FQDESV (reference sequence). The CDR3, as DNA: TGTGCCAGCAGGGGGTTTAACACTGAAGCTTTCTTT. Translation gives CASRGFNTEAFF.

At least ten counts were recorded for this clonotype. The chain joins TRBV27 to TRBJ2-7, with 9 bases aligning to TRBD2. In germline, CDR1 is MNHEY, CDR2 SMNVEV (reference sequence). J was trimmed by 0 bases and V by 5 bases; bases with no gene match: 5. This CDR3 spans 15 amino acids. The CDR3 protein is CASSRAGGYSYEQYF. The CDR3 DNA follows: TGTGCCAGCAGTAGAGCGGGAGGCTACTCCTACGAGCAGTACTTC.

This clonotype has ten or more counts. V is TRBV3-1 and J is TRBJ2-1, with 8 bases matching TRBD2. This CDR3 comprises 17 residues. CDR1 and CDR2 from the germline V gene are LGHDT and YNNKEL (reference sequence). V lost 1 base, J lost 5 bases, and 10 bases stayed unmatched. The DNA for the CDR3 is TGTGCCAGCAGCCAAGGGTCGGCTAGCGGGTACAACAATGAGCAGTTCTTC. Protein: CASSQGSASGYNNEQFF.

The V and J genes are TRBV6-2 or TRBV6-3 and TRBJ2-1; D is unclear. V shed 11 bases and J shed 4 bases, with 15 bases lying between them. CDR3 length: 13 amino acids. CDR1 is MNHEY, CDR2 SVGEGT, per germline. In nucleotides, the CDR3 is TGTGCCGCCAGTTACAGACGGTACAATGAGCAGTTCTTC. The encoded protein is CAASYRRYNEQFF.

This clonotype was observed at least ten times. CDR3 residues: CASSDRVGDEQFF. DNA for the CDR3: TGTGCCAGCAGCGACAGGGTCGGGGATGAGCAGTTCTTC. The rearrangement links TRBV7-6 to TRBJ2-1; TRBD1 matches 7 bases. Germline V CDR1 and CDR2: SGHVS, FNYEAQ. After removal of 5 bases from V and 8 bases from J, the junction contained 6 bases not matched to a gene. The CDR3 is made up of 13 amino acids.

This clonotype was seen many times. The chain employs TRBV10-2 and TRBJ2-7; possibly TRBD1 for D (6 bases). Trimming pared 0 bases from V and 6 bases from J, leaving 9 bases between. Germline V gene data show CDR1 as WSHSY and CDR2 as SAAADI. The CDR3 has 13 amino acids. Written as DNA, the CDR3 is TGCGCCAGCAGTGAGTCGGGGGCGGGCGAGCAGTACTTC. The encoded protein is CASSESGAGEQYF.

The chain has TRBV15 and TRBJ1-4; no clear D. The germline V gene encodes CDR1 LNHNV and CDR2 YYDKDF (reference sequence). This CDR3 has 12 amino acids. V lost 1 base and J 6 bases, leaving 3 bases between the germline ends. The DNA for the CDR3 is TGTGCCACCAGCAGAGCTCATGAAAAACTGTTTTTT. Its translation: CATSRAHEKLFF.

The chain combines TRBV20-1 with TRBJ2-3; 10 bases fit TRBD2. The CDR3 sequence is 16 residues long. CDR1 is DFQATT, CDR2 SNEGSKA, per germline (reference sequence). V lost 3 bases and J lost 2; bases outside the gene matches: 8. The CDR3 DNA reads as TGCAGTGCTAGTCGCCGAGCGGGAGGGACCACAGATACGCAGTATTTT. As protein: CSASRRAGGTTDTQYF.

The rearrangement links TRBV6-2 or TRBV6-3 to TRBJ2-7; 8 bases are shared with TRBD1. CDR1 and CDR2 (germline): MNHEY, SVGEGT. The CDR3 extends over 15 amino acids. With 5 bases clipped from V and 4 bases from J, the junction kept 10 bases outside the gene matches. CDR3 nucleotide sequence: TGTGCCAGCAGTGACCACAGGGGGAAGTCTTACGAGCAGTACTTC. This gives the protein CASSDHRGKSYEQYF.

There are many counts of this clonotype. This rearrangement joins TRBV6-5 to TRBJ2-5; 8 nucleotides align to TRBD1. The CDR3 is made up of 15 amino acids. Germline lookup yields CDR1 MNHEY and CDR2 SVGAGI. V shed 1 base, J shed 3 bases, and the junction held 4 bases outside the gene matches. The CDR3 protein is CASSYWDRSEETQYF. DNA for the CDR3: TGTGCCAGCAGTTACTGGGACAGGAGCGAAGAGACCCAGTACTTC.

This clonotype was picked up a small number of times. The gene calls are TRBV19 and TRBJ2-4; 11 bases agree with TRBD1. The CDR3 covers 20 residues. Per the germline V gene, CDR1 is LNHDA and CDR2 is SQIVND (reference sequence). V trimming: 2 bases; J trimming: 1 base; junction bases outside the gene matches: 13. In nucleotides, the CDR3 is TGTGCCAGTAGTATAACCGGGACAGGGGGTGCTAAGGGCGCCAAAAACATTCAGTACTTC. Translated, it gives CASSITGTGGAKGAKNIQYF.

This clonotype turned up a few times. CDR3 loop: CATSSSRDSTGELFF. In DNA, the CDR3 is TGTGCCACCAGCAGCTCCAGGGATTCCACCGGGGAGCTGTTTTTT. The V gene is TRBV15, the J gene TRBJ2-2; D is possibly TRBD1 (5 bases). Trimming took off 3 bases at V and 4 bases at J, with 12 bases between the two ends. The CDR3 is 15 residues long. Germline-derived CDR1 and CDR2 are LNHNV and YYDKDF (reference sequence).

This clonotype was detected many times. The gene calls are TRBV9 and TRBJ2-1, with D perhaps being TRBD1 or TRBD2 (5 bases each). Germline assignment: CDR1 SGDLS and CDR2 YYNGEE. CDR3 size: 15 residues. The V gene lost 3 bases and the J gene lost 2 bases, with 12 bases spanning the gap. The CDR3 DNA follows: TGTGCCAGCAGCGCCCGGGACGAAACCTACAATGAGCAGTTCTTC. Translation gives CASSARDETYNEQFF.